Sequencing of this T cell receptor (beta chain) was carried out in a study of blood T cells in healthy people across ages. Study-wide context: Capturing about one barcoded beta molecule per two T cells was achieved by template switching.

Next came a second PCR, run for about 6 to 11 cycles, which used a sample-barcoded 5' primer along with a J-beta primer mix. TCRdb reprocessed the 5' RACE reads with MiXCR, giving one entry per CDR3 protein. The table records some 890,000 distinct CDR3 sequences, about 29% of them present only once. This clonotype came up many times. Germline CDR1 and CDR2: SGDLS and YYNGEE. J gave up 2 bases and V 6 bases, and 8 bases lay outside the gene matches. CDR3 length: 15 amino acids. This sample also appeared in a second study, on T cells of mothers and their children. That work adds: RNA was extracted, and all of it went into cDNA synthesis at about 1.6 ug per 15 ul.

V usage is TRBV9 and J usage is TRBJ2-1, with 7 bases identical to TRBD2. The sequenced sample consisted of blood. The clonotype comes from a woman between 35 and 50 years old in good health. The CDR3 loop is CASTTGGGAYNEQFF. CDR3 bases: TGTGCCAGCACCACTGGGGGGGGTGCCTACAATGAGCAGTTCTTC. The full variable domain, its missing parts supplied by reference TRBV9 and TRBJ2-1, is DSGVTQTPKHLITATGQRVTLRCSPRSGDLSVYWYQQSLDQGLQFLIQYYNGEERAKGNILERFSAQQFPDLHSELNLSSLELGDSALYFCASTTGGGAYNEQFFGPGTRLTVL.